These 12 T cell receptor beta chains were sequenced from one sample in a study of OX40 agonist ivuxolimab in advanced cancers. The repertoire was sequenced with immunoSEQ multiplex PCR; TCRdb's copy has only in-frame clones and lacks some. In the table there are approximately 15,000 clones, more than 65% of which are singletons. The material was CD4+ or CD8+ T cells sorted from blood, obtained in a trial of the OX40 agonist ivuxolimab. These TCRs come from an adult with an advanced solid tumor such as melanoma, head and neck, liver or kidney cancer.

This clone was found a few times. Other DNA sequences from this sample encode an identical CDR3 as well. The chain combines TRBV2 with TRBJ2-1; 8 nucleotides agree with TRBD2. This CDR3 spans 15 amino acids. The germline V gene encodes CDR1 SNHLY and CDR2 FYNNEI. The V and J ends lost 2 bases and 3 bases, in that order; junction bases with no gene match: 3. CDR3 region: CASSEPGLGYNEQFF. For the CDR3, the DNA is TGTGCCAGCAGTGAACCGGGACTAGGCTACAATGAGCAGTTCTTC. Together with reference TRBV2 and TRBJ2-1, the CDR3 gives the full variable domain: EPEVTQTPSHQVTQMGQEVILRCVPISNHLYFYWYRQILGQKVEFLVSFYNNEISEKSEIFDDQFSVERPDGSNFTLKIRSTKLEDSAMYFCASSEPGLGYNEQFFGPGTRLTVL.

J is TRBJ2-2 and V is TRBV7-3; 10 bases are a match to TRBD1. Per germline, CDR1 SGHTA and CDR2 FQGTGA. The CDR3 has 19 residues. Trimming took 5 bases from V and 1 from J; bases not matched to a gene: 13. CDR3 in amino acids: CASSVRGTGVFLNTGELFF. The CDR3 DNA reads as TGTGCCAGCAGCGTAAGGGGGACAGGGGTCTTCCTGAACACCGGGGAGCTGTTTTTT.

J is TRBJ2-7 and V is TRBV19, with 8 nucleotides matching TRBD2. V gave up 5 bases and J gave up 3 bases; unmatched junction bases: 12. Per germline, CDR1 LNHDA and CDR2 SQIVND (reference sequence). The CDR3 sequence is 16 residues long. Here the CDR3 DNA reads TGTGCCAGTAGTCCATCCGCGGGGGGATCAGTCTACGAGCAGTACTTC. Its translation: CASSPSAGGSVYEQYF.

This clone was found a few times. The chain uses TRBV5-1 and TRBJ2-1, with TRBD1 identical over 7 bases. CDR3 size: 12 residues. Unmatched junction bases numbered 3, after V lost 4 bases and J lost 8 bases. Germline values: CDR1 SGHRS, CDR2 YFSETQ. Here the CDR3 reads CASSEGGDEQFF. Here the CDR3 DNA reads TGCGCCAGCAGCGAAGGGGGCGATGAGCAGTTCTTC.

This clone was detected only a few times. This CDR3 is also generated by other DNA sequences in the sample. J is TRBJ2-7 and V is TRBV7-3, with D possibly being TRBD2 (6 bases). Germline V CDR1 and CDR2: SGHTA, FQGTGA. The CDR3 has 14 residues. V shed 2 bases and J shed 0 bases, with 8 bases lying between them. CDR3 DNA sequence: TGTGCCAGCAGCTTAGACGGGAGCTCCTACGAGCAGTACTTC. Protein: CASSLDGSSYEQYF.

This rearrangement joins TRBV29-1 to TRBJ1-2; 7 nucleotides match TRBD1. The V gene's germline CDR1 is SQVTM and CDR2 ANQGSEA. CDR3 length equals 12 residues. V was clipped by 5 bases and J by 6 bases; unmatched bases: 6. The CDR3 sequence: CSVSGQDDGYTF. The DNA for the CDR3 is TGCAGCGTTTCCGGACAGGACGATGGCTACACCTTC.

The DNA of the CDR3 is TGTGCCAGCAGTGAAAGGAGGGGGGCCGTCGTGAACACTGAAGCTTTCTTT. It specifies CASSERRGAVVNTEAFF. The J gene is TRBJ1-1, the V gene TRBV6-1, with D possibly being TRBD1 (6 bases). This CDR3 comprises 17 residues. With 2 bases removed from V and 0 bases from J, the gap between germline ends came to 16 bases. Per germline, CDR1 MNHNS and CDR2 SASEGT.

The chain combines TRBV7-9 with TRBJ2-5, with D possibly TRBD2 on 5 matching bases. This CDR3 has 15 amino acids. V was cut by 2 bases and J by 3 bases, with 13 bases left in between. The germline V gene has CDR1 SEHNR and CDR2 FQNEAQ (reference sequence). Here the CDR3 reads CASSLSPSAEETQYF. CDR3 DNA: TGTGCCAGCAGCTTATCCCCCTCAGCGGAAGAGACCCAGTACTTC.

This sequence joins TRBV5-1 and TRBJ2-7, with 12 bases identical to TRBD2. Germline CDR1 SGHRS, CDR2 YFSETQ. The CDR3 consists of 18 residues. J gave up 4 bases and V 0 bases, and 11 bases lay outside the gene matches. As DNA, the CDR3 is TGCGCCAGCAGCTTGGCCGGAATGACTAGCGGGAGAACGTACGAGCAGTACTTC. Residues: CASSLAGMTSGRTYEQYF.

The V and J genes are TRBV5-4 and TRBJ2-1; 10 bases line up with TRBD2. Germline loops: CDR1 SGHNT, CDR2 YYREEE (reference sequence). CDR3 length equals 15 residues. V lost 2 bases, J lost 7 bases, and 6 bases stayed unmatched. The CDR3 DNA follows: TGTGCCAGCAGCTTTTTCCTAGCGGGAGTGAATGAGCAGTTCTTC. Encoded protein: CASSFFLAGVNEQFF. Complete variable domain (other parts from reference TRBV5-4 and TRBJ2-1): ETGVTQSPTHLIKTRGQQVTLRCSSQSGHNTVSWYQQALGQGPQFIFQYYREEENGRGNFPPRFSGLQFPNYSSELNVNALELDDSALYLCASSFFLAGVNEQFFGPGTRLTVL.

CDR3: CASSLSGNGCYEQYF. CDR3 nucleotides: TGTGCCAGCAGTTTGTCGGGGAACGGGTGCTACGAGCAGTACTTC. J is TRBJ2-7 and V is TRBV27; D might be TRBD2 (5 bases). The germline CDR1 and CDR2 sequences are MNHEY and SMNVEV (reference sequence). Trimming pared 3 bases from V and 3 bases from J, leaving 15 bases between. This CDR3 has 15 residues.

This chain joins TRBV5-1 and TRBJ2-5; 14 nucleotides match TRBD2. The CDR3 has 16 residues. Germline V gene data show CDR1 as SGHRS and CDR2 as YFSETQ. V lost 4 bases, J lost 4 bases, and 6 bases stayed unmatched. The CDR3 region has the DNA TGCGCCAGCAGCCCGGGACTAGCGGGAGCGAGAGAGACCCAGTACTTC. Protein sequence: CASSPGLAGARETQYF.